Given below is one T cell receptor (beta chain) in context. The test was conducted at deep level. Sequencing used immunoSEQ multiplex PCR; TCRdb keeps in-frame clones, though not all of them. The repertoire holds about 2.4 million clones, with roughly nine tenths as singletons. Germline CDR1 SGHVS, CDR2 FNYEAQ. CDR3 length equals 19 residues. J lost 1 base, V lost 1 base, and 12 bases had no gene match. This sample stems from a study of shared clonotypes between healthy human individuals. The chain is built from TRBV7-6 and TRBJ2-5; 10 nucleotides agree with TRBD1. This receptor was identified in a young man in good health. Sequencing input: naive CD4+ T cells sorted from blood. Subset defined: CD45RA+ positively selected. Here the CDR3 reads CASSLGRPGQGPAQETQYF. DNA of the CDR3: TGTGCCAGCAGCTTAGGGCGGCCGGGACAGGGGCCGGCCCAAGAGACCCAGTACTTC.